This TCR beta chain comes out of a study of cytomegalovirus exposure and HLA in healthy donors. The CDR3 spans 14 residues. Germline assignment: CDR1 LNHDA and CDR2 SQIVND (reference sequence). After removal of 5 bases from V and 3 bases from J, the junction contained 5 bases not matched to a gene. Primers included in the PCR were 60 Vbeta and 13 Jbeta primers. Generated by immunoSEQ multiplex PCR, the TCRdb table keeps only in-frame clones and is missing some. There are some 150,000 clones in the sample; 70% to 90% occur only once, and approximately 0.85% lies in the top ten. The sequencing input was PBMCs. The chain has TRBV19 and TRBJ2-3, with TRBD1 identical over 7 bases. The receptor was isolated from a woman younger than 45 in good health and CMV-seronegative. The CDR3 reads CASSGRGITDTQYF. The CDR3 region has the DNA TGTGCCAGTAGTGGCAGGGGGATAACAGATACGCAGTATTTT. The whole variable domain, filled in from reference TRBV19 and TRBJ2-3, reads DGGITQSPKYLFRKEGQNVTLSCEQNLNHDAMYWYRQDPGQGLRLIYYSQIVNDFQKGDIAEGYSVSREKKESFPLTVTSAQKNPTAFYLCASSGRGITDTQYFGPGTRLTVL.